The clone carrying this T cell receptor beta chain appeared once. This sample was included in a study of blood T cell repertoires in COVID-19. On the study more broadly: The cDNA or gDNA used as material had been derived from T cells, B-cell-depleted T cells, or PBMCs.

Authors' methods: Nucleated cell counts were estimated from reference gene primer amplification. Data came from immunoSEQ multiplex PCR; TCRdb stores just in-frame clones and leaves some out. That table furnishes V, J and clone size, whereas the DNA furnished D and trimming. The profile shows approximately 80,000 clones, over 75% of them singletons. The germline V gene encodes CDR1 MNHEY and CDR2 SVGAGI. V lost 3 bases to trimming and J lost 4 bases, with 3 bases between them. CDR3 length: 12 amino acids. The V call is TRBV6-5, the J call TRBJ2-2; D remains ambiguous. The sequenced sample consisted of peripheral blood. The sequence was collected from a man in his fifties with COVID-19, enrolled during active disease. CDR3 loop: CASSYLTGELFF. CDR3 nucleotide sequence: TGTGCCAGCAGTTATCTCACCGGGGAGCTGTTTTTT.